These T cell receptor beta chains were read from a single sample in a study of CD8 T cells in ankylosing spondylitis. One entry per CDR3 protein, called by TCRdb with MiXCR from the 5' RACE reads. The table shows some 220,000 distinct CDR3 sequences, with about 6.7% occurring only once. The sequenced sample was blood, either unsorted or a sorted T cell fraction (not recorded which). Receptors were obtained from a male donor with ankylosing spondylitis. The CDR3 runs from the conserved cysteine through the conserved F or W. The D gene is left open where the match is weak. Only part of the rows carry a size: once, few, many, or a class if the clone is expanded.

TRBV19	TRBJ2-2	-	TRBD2	CASSGLDNTGELFF	TGTGCCAGTAGCGGACTAGACAACACCGGGGAGCTGTTTTTT
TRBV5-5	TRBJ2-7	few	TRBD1	CASSTDRVPSYEQYF	TGTGCCAGCAGCACGGACAGGGTCCCCTCCTACGAGCAGTACTTC
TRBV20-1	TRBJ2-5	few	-	CSARPGRSKPSQETQYF	TGCAGTGCTAGACCGGGACGCTCGAAGCCCAGCCAAGAGACCCAGTACTTC
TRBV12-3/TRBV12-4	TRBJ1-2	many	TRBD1	CASSRDRGGYGYTF	TGTGCCAGCAGTCGGGACAGGGGAGGGTATGGCTACACCTTC
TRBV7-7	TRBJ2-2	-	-	CASRAFTGELFF	TGTGCTAGCAGGGCCTTTACCGGGGAGCTGTTTTTT
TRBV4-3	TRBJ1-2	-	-	CASSQRQGTNGYTF	TGCGCCAGCAGCCAACGCCAGGGAACGAATGGCTACACCTTC
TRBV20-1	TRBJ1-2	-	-	CSAIGIGGKSNYGYTF	TGCAGTGCTATTGGAATCGGGGGAAAAAGTAACTATGGCTACACCTTC
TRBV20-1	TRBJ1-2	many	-	CSARDKTRGTTNYGYTF	TGCAGTGCTAGAGATAAGACCCGCGGGACAACTAACTATGGCTACACCTTC
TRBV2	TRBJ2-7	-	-	CASSDDSTMGEQYF	TGTGCCAGCAGTGATGACTCGACGATGGGGGAGCAGTACTTC
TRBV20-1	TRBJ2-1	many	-	CSASLGLAAYNEQFF	TGCAGTGCTAGCCTTGGTTTAGCAGCATACAATGAGCAGTTCTTC
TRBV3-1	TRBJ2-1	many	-	CASSQENEDEQFF	TGTGCCAGCAGCCAAGAAAACGAGGATGAGCAGTTCTTC
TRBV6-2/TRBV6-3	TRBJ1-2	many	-	CASLDTVYYGYTF	TGTGCCAGCTTGGATACAGTTTACTATGGCTACACCTTC
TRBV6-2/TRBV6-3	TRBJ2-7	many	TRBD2	CASSSPAGGFHEQYF	TGTGCCAGCAGTTCCCCCGCGGGAGGATTCCACGAGCAGTACTTC
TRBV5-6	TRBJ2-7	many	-	CASRGQSYEQYF	TGTGCCAGCAGGGGACAATCCTACGAGCAGTACTTC
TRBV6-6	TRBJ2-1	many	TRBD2	CAAGRAGYEQFF	TGTGCCGCGGGGAGGGCCGGGTATGAGCAGTTCTTC
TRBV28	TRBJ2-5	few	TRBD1	CASSLAWDRETQYF	TGTGCCAGCAGTTTAGCCTGGGACAGGGAGACCCAGTACTTC
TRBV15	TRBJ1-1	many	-	CATSSRFLGNTEAFF	TGTGCCACCAGCTCCCGGTTTTTGGGGAACACTGAAGCTTTCTTT
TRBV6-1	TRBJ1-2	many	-	CASSEASDYGYTF	TGTGCCAGCAGTGAAGCCTCCGACTATGGCTACACCTTC
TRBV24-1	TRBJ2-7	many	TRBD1	CATSVSIRDRDSYEQYF	TGTGCCACCAGTGTCAGCATCCGGGACAGGGACTCCTACGAGCAGTACTTC
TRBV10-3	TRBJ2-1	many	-	CAINRVPDNEQFF	TGTGCCATCAACCGGGTCCCAGACAATGAGCAGTTCTTC
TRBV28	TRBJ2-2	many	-	CASGNRGFTGELFF	TGTGCCAGCGGGAATCGAGGGTTCACCGGGGAGCTGTTTTTT
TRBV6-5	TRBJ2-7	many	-	CASSYSWKVRYEQYF	TGTGCCAGCAGTTACTCCTGGAAGGTACGCTACGAGCAGTACTTC
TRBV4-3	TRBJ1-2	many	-	CASSQGASGNYGYTF	TGCGCCAGCAGCCAAGGGGCCTCGGGAAACTATGGCTACACCTTC
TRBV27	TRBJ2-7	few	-	CASNLYASTSYEQYF	TGTGCCAGCAACCTCTACGCGAGTACCTCCTACGAGCAGTACTTC
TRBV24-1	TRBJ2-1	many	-	CATSDAGSYNEQFF	TGTGCCACCAGTGATGCTGGTAGTTACAATGAGCAGTTCTTC
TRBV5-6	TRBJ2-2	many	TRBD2	CASSSETSGGYTGELFF	TGTGCCAGCAGCTCTGAGACTAGCGGGGGTTACACCGGGGAGCTGTTTTTT
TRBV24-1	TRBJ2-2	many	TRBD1	CATSDTYRTGGNTGELFF	TGTGCCACCAGTGATACGTACCGGACAGGAGGAAACACCGGGGAGCTGTTTTTT
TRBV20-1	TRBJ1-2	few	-	CSARTEILYGYTF	TGCAGTGCACGCACGGAGATACTGTATGGCTACACCTTC
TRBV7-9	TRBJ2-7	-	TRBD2	CASSASGVSSYEQYF	TGTGCCAGCAGCGCTAGCGGGGTTAGCTCCTACGAGCAGTACTTC
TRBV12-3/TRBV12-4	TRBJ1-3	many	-	CASSPTSSGNTIYF	TGTGCCAGCAGTCCCACCTCCTCTGGAAACACCATATATTTT
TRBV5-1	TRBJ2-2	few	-	CASSRTLPRPQGPRTGELFF	TGCGCCAGCAGCCGTACTCTACCCCGCCCACAGGGTCCGAGAACCGGGGAGCTGTTTTTT
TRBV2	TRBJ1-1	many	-	CASSEEGGLNTEAFF	TGTGCCAGCAGTGAGGAGGGGGGCTTGAACACTGAAGCTTTCTTT
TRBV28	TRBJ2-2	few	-	CASSFGPGALAGELFF	TGTGCCAGCAGTTTCGGGCCGGGGGCGCTGGCCGGGGAGCTGTTTTTT
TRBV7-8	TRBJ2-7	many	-	CASSTTGPSYEQYF	TGTGCCAGCAGCACTACCGGGCCCTCCTACGAGCAGTACTTC
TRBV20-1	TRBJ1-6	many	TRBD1	CSARTSDRGLYSPLHF	TGCAGTGCTAGAACCTCGGACAGGGGGCTTTATTCACCCCTCCACTTT
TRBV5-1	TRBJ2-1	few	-	CASSLNFGDRVNEQFF	TGCGCCAGCAGCTTGAATTTTGGTGATCGAGTGAATGAGCAGTTCTTC
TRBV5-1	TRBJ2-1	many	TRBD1	CASSPRDRSSNEQFF	TGCGCCAGCAGCCCCCGGGACAGGTCTTCCAATGAGCAGTTCTTC
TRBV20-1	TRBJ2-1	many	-	CSARDNEGYEQFF	TGCAGTGCTAGAGACAATGAAGGTTATGAGCAGTTCTTC
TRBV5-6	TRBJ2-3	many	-	CASSFSDTDTQYF	TGTGCCAGCAGCTTTTCGGACACAGATACGCAGTATTTT
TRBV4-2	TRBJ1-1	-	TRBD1	CASSPRGGENTEAFF	TGTGCCAGCAGCCCCAGAGGGGGCGAGAACACTGAAGCTTTCTTT
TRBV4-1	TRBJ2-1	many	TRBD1	CASSHWTGDSNEQFF	TGCGCCAGCAGCCACTGGACAGGAGATAGCAATGAGCAGTTCTTC
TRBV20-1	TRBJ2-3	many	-	CSARDWGPGSTDTQYF	TGCAGTGCTAGAGATTGGGGGCCGGGGAGCACAGATACGCAGTATTTT
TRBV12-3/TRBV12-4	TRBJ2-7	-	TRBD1	CASSSTGGQSYEQYF	TGTGCCAGCAGTTCGACAGGGGGCCAGTCCTACGAGCAGTACTTC
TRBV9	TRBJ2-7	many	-	CASSVGGAAEAYEQYF	TGTGCCAGCAGCGTAGGTGGAGCTGCCGAAGCCTACGAGCAGTACTTC
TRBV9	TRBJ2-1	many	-	CASSVGQRHNEQFF	TGTGCCAGCAGCGTAGGCCAGCGGCACAATGAGCAGTTCTTC
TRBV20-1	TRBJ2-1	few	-	CSAKRTVDHYNEQFF	TGCAGTGCTAAACGGACAGTGGATCACTACAATGAGCAGTTCTTC
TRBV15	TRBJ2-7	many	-	CATSRDRSSSYEQYF	TGTGCCACCAGCAGAGATCGGAGTAGCTCCTACGAGCAGTACTTC
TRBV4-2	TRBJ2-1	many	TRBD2	CASSQDQAGGYNEQFF	TGTGCCAGCAGCCAAGATCAAGCGGGGGGGTACAATGAGCAGTTCTTC
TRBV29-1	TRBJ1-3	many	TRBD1	CSGKTGNGNTIYF	TGCAGCGGAAAGACAGGGAACGGAAACACCATATATTTT
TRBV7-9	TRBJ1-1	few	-	CASSTAGVTEAFF	TGTGCCAGCAGCACCGCAGGGGTTACTGAAGCTTTCTTT
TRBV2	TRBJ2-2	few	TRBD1	CASIRGRFDTGELFF	TGTGCCAGCATAAGGGGGCGCTTCGACACCGGGGAGCTGTTTTTT
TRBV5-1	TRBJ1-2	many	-	CASSSDTNYGYTF	TGCGCCAGCAGCTCGGACACCAACTATGGCTACACCTTC
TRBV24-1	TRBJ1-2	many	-	CATSDFYGYTF	TGTGCCACCAGTGATTTCTATGGCTACACCTTC
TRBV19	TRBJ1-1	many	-	CASSIGLQFTVNTEAFF	TGTGCCAGTAGTATAGGCCTACAGTTTACAGTCAACACTGAAGCCTTCTTT
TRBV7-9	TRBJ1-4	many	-	CASSHRETNEKLFF	TGTGCCAGCAGCCACAGGGAAACTAATGAAAAACTGTTTTTT
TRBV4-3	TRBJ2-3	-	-	CASSQDETTDTDTQYF	TGCGCCAGCAGCCAAGACGAGACAACGGACACAGATACGCAGTATTTT
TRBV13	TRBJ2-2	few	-	CASSRIIQLGANTGELFF	TGTGCCAGCAGCCGCATTATTCAACTAGGAGCGAACACCGGGGAGCTGTTTTTT
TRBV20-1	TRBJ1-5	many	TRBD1	CSAREGQGLSNQPQHF	TGCAGTGCTAGAGAGGGACAGGGCCTTAGCAATCAGCCCCAGCATTTT